This is a list of T cell receptor beta chains from one sample in a study of identical twins. TCRdb fed the 5' RACE reads into MiXCR, producing one record per CDR3 protein. This sample yields 420,000 or so distinct CDR3 sequences, of which approximately 17% are seen a single time; roughly 12% belongs to the top ten. Material: naive T cells sorted from blood. The receptors here all came from a man aged 45-60 years in good health. CDR3s include the opening cysteine and the closing phenylalanine or tryptophan. The order of the fields is V gene, clone size, J gene, D gene, CDR3 DNA, CDR3 protein. A D gene is named only where the DNA matches it firmly. A clone size is listed for some rows: how often the clone was seen (once, few, many), or a class if it is expanded.

v_call: TRBV6-1
clone_size: many
j_call: TRBJ2-7
d_call: -
cdr3_nt: TGTGCCAGCAGTAGGGGGGCAGGGTACGAGCAGTACTTC
cdr3_aa: CASSRGAGYEQYF

v_call: TRBV2
clone_size: -
j_call: TRBJ1-4
d_call: -
cdr3_nt: TGTGCCAGCACCCCGACCGATATTAACGAAAAACTGTTTTTT
cdr3_aa: CASTPTDINEKLFF

v_call: TRBV6-1
clone_size: few
j_call: TRBJ2-7
d_call: -
cdr3_nt: TGTGCCAGCAGCCTACAGGGTTTTAGGTACGAGCAGTACTTC
cdr3_aa: CASSLQGFRYEQYF

v_call: TRBV5-5
clone_size: -
j_call: TRBJ2-5
d_call: -
cdr3_nt: TGTGCCAGCAGCTCCCGACAAGAGACCCAGTACTTC
cdr3_aa: CASSSRQETQYF

v_call: TRBV5-4
clone_size: -
j_call: TRBJ2-5
d_call: TRBD2
cdr3_nt: TGTGCCAGCAGCTTAAGTAGCGGGACTAATTGGTACCAAGAGACCCAGTACTTC
cdr3_aa: CASSLSSGTNWYQETQYF

v_call: TRBV10-3
clone_size: few
j_call: TRBJ2-1
d_call: TRBD1
cdr3_nt: TGTGCCATAGCCACCGGACAGGGCAATGAGCAGTTCTTC
cdr3_aa: CAIATGQGNEQFF

v_call: TRBV5-1
clone_size: many
j_call: TRBJ2-5
d_call: -
cdr3_nt: TGCGCCAGCAGCCTGGGTTATAGAGGAGGAGAGACCCAGTACTTC
cdr3_aa: CASSLGYRGGETQYF

v_call: TRBV7-2
clone_size: -
j_call: TRBJ2-1
d_call: TRBD1
cdr3_nt: TGTGCCAGCAGCTCCCCGGTCGGGACAGGGGACTTCAATGAGCAGTTCTTC
cdr3_aa: CASSSPVGTGDFNEQFF

v_call: TRBV5-5
clone_size: few
j_call: TRBJ1-1
d_call: -
cdr3_nt: TGTGCCAGCAGCTTGGAGAGGGGGGGGACTGAAGCTTTCTTT
cdr3_aa: CASSLERGGTEAFF

v_call: TRBV20-1
clone_size: -
j_call: TRBJ2-7
d_call: -
cdr3_nt: TGCAGTGCTAGAGATCCCGTGAGGGCGCGCTCCTACGAGCAGTACTTC
cdr3_aa: CSARDPVRARSYEQYF

v_call: TRBV5-1
clone_size: -
j_call: TRBJ2-2
d_call: -
cdr3_nt: TGCGCCAGCCAGAAGGGTGAGGCCGGGGAGCTGTTTTTT
cdr3_aa: CASQKGEAGELFF